The rows below give T cell receptor beta chains drawn from one sample of a study of OX40 agonist ivuxolimab in advanced cancers. This table comes from immunoSEQ multiplex PCR, and its TCRdb copy is limited to in-frame clones, with some not included. This table has approximately 47,000 clones, around 80% appearing once. Sequencing used CD4+ or CD8+ T cells sorted from blood, obtained in a trial of the OX40 agonist ivuxolimab. Every receptor here comes from an adult with an advanced solid tumor such as melanoma, head and neck, liver or kidney cancer. CDR3s leave out the opening cysteine and the closing phenylalanine or tryptophan. For some rows the clone size is stated as once, few or many, or as a class when expanded; others skip it.

CDR3aa: ASTIGLAGGGSYNEQF
len: 16
abundance: .
v_gene: TRBV19
j_gene: TRBJ2-1

CDR3aa: SVGLAGGGDEF
len: 11
abundance: .
v_gene: TRBV29-1
j_gene: TRBJ2-1

CDR3aa: ASSSPRGTGGGEQY
len: 14
abundance: .
v_gene: TRBV7-9
j_gene: TRBJ2-7

CDR3aa: ATLLTPGGDEQF
len: 12
abundance: .
v_gene: TRBV5-6
j_gene: TRBJ2-1

CDR3aa: ASSPQPTGELF
len: 11
abundance: .
v_gene: TRBV7-2
j_gene: TRBJ2-2

CDR3aa: ASSGQGNSPLH
len: 11
abundance: .
v_gene: TRBV10-1
j_gene: TRBJ1-6

CDR3aa: ASSSTGSNYGYT
len: 12
abundance: .
v_gene: TRBV5-1
j_gene: TRBJ1-2

CDR3aa: ASSLALREQAF
len: 11
abundance: .
v_gene: TRBV5-4
j_gene: TRBJ1-1

CDR3aa: ASQSQGGNEKLF
len: 12
abundance: .
v_gene: TRBV5-1
j_gene: TRBJ1-4

CDR3aa: ASSLALAGETQY
len: 12
abundance: .
v_gene: TRBV7-9
j_gene: TRBJ2-5

CDR3aa: ASSLGSVGYT
len: 10
abundance: .
v_gene: TRBV11-2
j_gene: TRBJ1-2

CDR3aa: ASSLVRRFWGQNTEAF
len: 16
abundance: .
v_gene: TRBV5-4
j_gene: TRBJ1-1

CDR3aa: ASSETSGAGEQY
len: 12
abundance: .
v_gene: TRBV7-6
j_gene: TRBJ2-7

CDR3aa: ASSSGTRTIY
len: 10
abundance: .
v_gene: TRBV5-4
j_gene: TRBJ1-3

CDR3aa: ASRGLAGESIDTQY
len: 14
abundance: .
v_gene: TRBV19
j_gene: TRBJ2-3

CDR3aa: ASRGTGGQGEQY
len: 12
abundance: few
v_gene: TRBV2
j_gene: TRBJ2-7

CDR3aa: ASSIRENTEAF
len: 11
abundance: .
v_gene: TRBV19
j_gene: TRBJ1-1

CDR3aa: ASCGTSVDEQY
len: 11
abundance: .
v_gene: TRBV6-1
j_gene: TRBJ2-7

CDR3aa: ASSPLLAGGLYEQY
len: 14
abundance: .
v_gene: TRBV18
j_gene: TRBJ2-7

CDR3aa: ASSANRDSKQETQY
len: 14
abundance: .
v_gene: TRBV9
j_gene: TRBJ2-5

CDR3aa: ASSGRTGEFNGELF
len: 14
abundance: .
v_gene: TRBV10-1
j_gene: TRBJ2-2

CDR3aa: ASSYMDANYGYT
len: 12
abundance: .
v_gene: TRBV25-1
j_gene: TRBJ1-2

CDR3aa: ASSSRKGTGGETQY
len: 14
abundance: .
v_gene: TRBV11-2
j_gene: TRBJ2-5

CDR3aa: ASSSDRTVGYGYT
len: 13
abundance: .
v_gene: TRBV25-1
j_gene: TRBJ1-2

CDR3aa: AITEGQGDTGELF
len: 13
abundance: once
v_gene: TRBV10-3
j_gene: TRBJ2-2

CDR3aa: ASSTRQGDEKLF
len: 12
abundance: .
v_gene: TRBV6-6
j_gene: TRBJ1-4

CDR3aa: ASSSSLAAPSRNEQF
len: 15
abundance: .
v_gene: TRBV11-2
j_gene: TRBJ2-1

CDR3aa: ASSRQGEGTEAF
len: 12
abundance: .
v_gene: TRBV5-5
j_gene: TRBJ1-1

CDR3aa: ASSFAGTGGARGYT
len: 14
abundance: few
v_gene: TRBV5-4
j_gene: TRBJ1-2

CDR3aa: ASSYSGQAYGYT
len: 12
abundance: few
v_gene: TRBV6-5
j_gene: TRBJ1-2

CDR3aa: AWSGGIGNQPQH
len: 12
abundance: medium-sized
v_gene: TRBV30
j_gene: TRBJ1-5

CDR3aa: ASSEVLRVVHEQY
len: 13
abundance: .
v_gene: TRBV21-1
j_gene: TRBJ2-7

CDR3aa: ASSPVAGGIAHEQY
len: 14
abundance: few
v_gene: TRBV5-1
j_gene: TRBJ2-7

CDR3aa: ASSPSQGLAGGPAYEQY
len: 17
abundance: .
v_gene: TRBV21-1
j_gene: TRBJ2-7

CDR3aa: ASSLDPELNTGELF
len: 14
abundance: .
v_gene: TRBV5-4
j_gene: TRBJ2-2

CDR3aa: AWSLQGDPYNSPLH
len: 14
abundance: .
v_gene: TRBV30
j_gene: TRBJ1-6

CDR3aa: ASSPHNRGPATEAF
len: 14
abundance: .
v_gene: TRBV18
j_gene: TRBJ1-1

CDR3aa: ASSGNRDGYT
len: 10
abundance: .
v_gene: TRBV6-4
j_gene: TRBJ1-2

CDR3aa: ASSREPGQSYEQY
len: 13
abundance: .
v_gene: TRBV5-4
j_gene: TRBJ2-7

CDR3aa: ASSWDSNGEQF
len: 11
abundance: .
v_gene: TRBV5-6
j_gene: TRBJ2-1

CDR3aa: AWMGGPNTGELF
len: 12
abundance: once
v_gene: TRBV30
j_gene: TRBJ2-2

CDR3aa: ASSPPRRLSGNTIY
len: 14
abundance: many
v_gene: TRBV7-9
j_gene: TRBJ1-3

CDR3aa: ASSLAITGQGIQY
len: 13
abundance: .
v_gene: TRBV7-2
j_gene: TRBJ2-4

CDR3aa: ASSEAGGIWEAF
len: 12
abundance: once
v_gene: TRBV25-1
j_gene: TRBJ1-1

CDR3aa: ASRIALGNTEAF
len: 12
abundance: .
v_gene: TRBV6-1
j_gene: TRBJ1-1

CDR3aa: ASTTQGDLTPLH
len: 12
abundance: .
v_gene: TRBV6-6
j_gene: TRBJ1-6

CDR3aa: ASSQGRGLAGVLNEQF
len: 16
abundance: few
v_gene: TRBV4-2
j_gene: TRBJ2-1

CDR3aa: ASSPTGTASAQH
len: 12
abundance: .
v_gene: TRBV18
j_gene: TRBJ1-5

CDR3aa: ASSVFGGERTDTQY
len: 14
abundance: .
v_gene: TRBV9
j_gene: TRBJ2-3

CDR3aa: ASSPRDVTEAF
len: 11
abundance: few
v_gene: TRBV7-9
j_gene: TRBJ1-1

CDR3aa: ASSPLDRGNTEAF
len: 13
abundance: .
v_gene: TRBV6-6
j_gene: TRBJ1-1

CDR3aa: ASSPDSGSGTGELF
len: 14
abundance: once
v_gene: TRBV5-1
j_gene: TRBJ2-2

CDR3aa: ASSLWLAGGGEQY
len: 13
abundance: .
v_gene: TRBV11-2
j_gene: TRBJ2-7

CDR3aa: AYQGRTGSYNEQF
len: 13
abundance: .
v_gene: TRBV30
j_gene: TRBJ2-1